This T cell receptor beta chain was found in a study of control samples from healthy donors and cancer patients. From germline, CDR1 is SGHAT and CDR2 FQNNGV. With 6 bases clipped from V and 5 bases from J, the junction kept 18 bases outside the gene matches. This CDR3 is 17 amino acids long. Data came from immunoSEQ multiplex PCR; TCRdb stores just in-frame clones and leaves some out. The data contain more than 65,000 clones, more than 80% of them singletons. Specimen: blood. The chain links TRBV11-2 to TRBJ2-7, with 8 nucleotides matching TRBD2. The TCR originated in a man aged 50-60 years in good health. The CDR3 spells CASRGETWGGRNHEQYF. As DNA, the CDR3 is TGTGCCAGCAGAGGAGAGACGTGGGGCGGGAGGAACCACGAGCAGTACTTC.